This TCR beta chain was profiled in a study of cytomegalovirus exposure and HLA in healthy donors. Study outcomes and limitations: The study flagged roughly 150 TCR beta chains as cytomegalovirus-associated. Sequencing had likely introduced a cluster of highly shared sequence variants as an artifact.

The PCR ran on 60 Vbeta and 13 Jbeta primers. Measured with immunoSEQ multiplex PCR; TCRdb has only the in-frame clones, and not every one. The profile shows about 180,000 clones, about 79% of them singletons. The CDR3 is 15 residues long. V trimming: 5 bases; J trimming: 8 bases; junction bases outside the gene matches: 9. CDR1 and CDR2 (germline): SGHTA, FQGTGA. Points on this clone: The antigen is unknown.

The chain recombines TRBV7-3 with TRBJ2-1; 10 bases agree with TRBD1. Sequencing used PBMCs. The source is a man in his forties in good health and CMV-seropositive. CDR3 loop: CASSHTTGGSHEQFF. The CDR3 DNA reads TGTGCCAGCAGCCACACGACAGGGGGCTCCCATGAGCAGTTCTTC.